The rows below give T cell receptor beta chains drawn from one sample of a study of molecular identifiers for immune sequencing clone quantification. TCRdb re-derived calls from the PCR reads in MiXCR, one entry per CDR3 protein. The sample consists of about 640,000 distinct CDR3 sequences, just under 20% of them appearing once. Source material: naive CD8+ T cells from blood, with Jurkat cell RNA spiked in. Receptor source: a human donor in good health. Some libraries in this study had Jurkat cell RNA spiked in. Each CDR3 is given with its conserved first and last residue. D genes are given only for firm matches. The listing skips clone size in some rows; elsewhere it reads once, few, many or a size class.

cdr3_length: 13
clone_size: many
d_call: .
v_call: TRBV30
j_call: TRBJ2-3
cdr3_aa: CAWTRGRTDTQYF
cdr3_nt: TGTGCCTGGACTAGGGGCAGGACAGATACGCAGTATTTT

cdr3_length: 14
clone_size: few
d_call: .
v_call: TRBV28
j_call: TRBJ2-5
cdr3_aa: CASSSRGFEETQYF
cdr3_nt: TGTGCCAGCAGTTCCCGGGGCTTTGAAGAGACCCAGTACTTC

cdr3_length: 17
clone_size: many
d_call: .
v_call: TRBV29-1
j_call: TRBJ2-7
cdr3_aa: CSVEERGPDQAEEEQYF
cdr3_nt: TGCAGCGTTGAAGAGAGGGGTCCGGACCAAGCAGAGGAGGAGCAGTACTTC

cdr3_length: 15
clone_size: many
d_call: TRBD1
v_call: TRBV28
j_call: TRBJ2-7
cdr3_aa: CASSLPSDRFVEQYF
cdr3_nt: TGTGCCAGCAGTTTACCCTCGGACAGGTTTGTCGAGCAGTACTTC

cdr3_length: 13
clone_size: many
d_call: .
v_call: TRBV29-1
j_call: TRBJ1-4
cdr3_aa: CSVEGDSDEKLFF
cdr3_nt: TGCAGCGTCGAAGGGGATTCGGATGAAAAACTGTTTTTT

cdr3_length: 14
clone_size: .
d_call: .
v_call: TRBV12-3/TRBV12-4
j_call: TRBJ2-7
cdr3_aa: CASSPAGGVDEQYF
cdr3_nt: TGTGCCAGCAGTCCCGCCGGGGGCGTAGACGAGCAGTACTTC

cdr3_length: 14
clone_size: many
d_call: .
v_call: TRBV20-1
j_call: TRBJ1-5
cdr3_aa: CSATLDGSNQPQHF
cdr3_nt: TGCAGTGCCACCCTGGACGGAAGCAATCAGCCCCAGCATTTT

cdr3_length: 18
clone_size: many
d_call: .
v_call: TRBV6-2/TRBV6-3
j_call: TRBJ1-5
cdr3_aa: CASSYDRMGVMGNQPQHF
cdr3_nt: TGTGCCAGCAGTTACGATCGAATGGGGGTAATGGGCAATCAGCCCCAGCATTTT

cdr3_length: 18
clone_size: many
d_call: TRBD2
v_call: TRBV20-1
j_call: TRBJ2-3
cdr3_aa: CSARDDGSGGYLTDTQYF
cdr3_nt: TGCAGTGCTAGAGATGACGGGTCGGGAGGGTACCTCACAGATACGCAGTATTTT

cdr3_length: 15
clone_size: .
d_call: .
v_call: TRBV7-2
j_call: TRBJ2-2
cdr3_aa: CASSSDSSNTGELFF
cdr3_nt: TGTGCCAGCAGCTCGGACAGCTCAAACACCGGGGAGCTGTTTTTT

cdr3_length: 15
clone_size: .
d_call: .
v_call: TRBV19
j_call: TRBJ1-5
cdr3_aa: CASTAGGGHNQPQHF
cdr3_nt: TGTGCCAGTACCGCGGGGGGGGGCCACAATCAGCCCCAGCATTTT

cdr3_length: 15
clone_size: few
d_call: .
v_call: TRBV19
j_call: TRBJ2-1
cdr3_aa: CASSLFGYSNNEQFF
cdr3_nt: TGTGCCAGTAGTTTATTTGGCTATTCTAACAATGAGCAGTTCTTC

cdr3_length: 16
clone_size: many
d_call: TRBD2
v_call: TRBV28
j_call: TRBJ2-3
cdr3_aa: CASAGTSGSPTDTQYF
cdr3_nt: TGTGCCAGCGCAGGGACTAGCGGGAGCCCCACAGATACGCAGTATTTT

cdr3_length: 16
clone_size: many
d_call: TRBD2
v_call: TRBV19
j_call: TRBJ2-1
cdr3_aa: CASTTPGLANYNEQFF
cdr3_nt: TGTGCCAGTACTACTCCCGGACTAGCCAACTACAATGAGCAGTTCTTC

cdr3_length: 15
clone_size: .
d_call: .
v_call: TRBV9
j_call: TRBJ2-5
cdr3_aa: CASSAGEVGTETQYF
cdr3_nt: TGTGCCAGCAGCGCTGGGGAGGTGGGTACAGAGACCCAGTACTTC